This TCR beta chain was documented in a study of T cells in Graves' hyperthyroidism and ophthalmopathy. This clonotype has a handful of counts. RNA transcripts gave rise to amplified TCR beta CDR3 regions. RT-PCR in the first round (using the HTBI primer set) targeted the TCR CDR3. TCRdb re-derived calls from the multiplex PCR reads in MiXCR, one entry per CDR3 protein. This table holds nearly 600,000 distinct CDR3 sequences, roughly 13% found once. Trimming cost V 5 bases and J 4 bases, with 14 bases left between them. Germline assignment: CDR1 SGHAT and CDR2 FQNNGV. This CDR3 is built from 15 residues.

This chain joins TRBV11-2 and TRBJ2-2; D perhaps matches TRBD2 (7 bases). The TCR originated in a woman in her 30s with Graves' hyperthyroidism that later progressed to Graves' ophthalmopathy. Material: blood. The CDR3 DNA follows: TGTGCCAGCAGCGAGCAAGGGGGGGGCACCGGGGAGCTGTTTTTT. This codes for CASSEQGGGTGELFF.